These 2 T cell receptor beta chains were all obtained from the same sample, sequenced in a study of human T cells and chemical hapten exposure. Stated time point: patch test 3, about 24 weeks after DPC sensitization. Described treatment: therapeutic diphenylcyclopropenone sensitization with weekly scalp DPC. TCRdb ran MiXCR on the RACE reads and lists one entry per CDR3 protein. The sample shows just over 95,000 distinct CDR3 sequences, 25% to 30% of them seen only once. Sequences were derived from whole blood, sampled in connection with sensitization to the hapten diphenylcyclopropenone (DPC). The source is a man aged 35-49 years with alopecia areata. Some clones in this sample may be carry-over from other donors' samples.

This clonotype came up many times. The chain uses TRBV28 and TRBJ2-7; a weak D match, TRBD2 (6 bases). Trimming removed 2 bases from V and 7 bases from J, with 9 bases in between. The germline V gene has CDR1 MDHEN and CDR2 SYDVKM. The CDR3 length is 12 residues. The CDR3 DNA sequence: TGTGCCAGCAGTTTACAGGGACTTGAGCAGTACTTC. It is translated as CASSLQGLEQYF.

V gene TRBV11-1 combines with J gene TRBJ2-5; 10 nucleotides agree with TRBD1. CDR1 and CDR2 (germline): SGHAT, FQDESV (reference sequence). The CDR3 sequence is 16 residues long. With V trimmed by 4 bases and J by 4 bases, 9 bases remained unmatched. DNA of the CDR3: TGTGCCAGCAGCTCACAAAACCGGGACAGGGGAGAGACCCAGTACTTC. Its protein product is CASSSQNRDRGETQYF.